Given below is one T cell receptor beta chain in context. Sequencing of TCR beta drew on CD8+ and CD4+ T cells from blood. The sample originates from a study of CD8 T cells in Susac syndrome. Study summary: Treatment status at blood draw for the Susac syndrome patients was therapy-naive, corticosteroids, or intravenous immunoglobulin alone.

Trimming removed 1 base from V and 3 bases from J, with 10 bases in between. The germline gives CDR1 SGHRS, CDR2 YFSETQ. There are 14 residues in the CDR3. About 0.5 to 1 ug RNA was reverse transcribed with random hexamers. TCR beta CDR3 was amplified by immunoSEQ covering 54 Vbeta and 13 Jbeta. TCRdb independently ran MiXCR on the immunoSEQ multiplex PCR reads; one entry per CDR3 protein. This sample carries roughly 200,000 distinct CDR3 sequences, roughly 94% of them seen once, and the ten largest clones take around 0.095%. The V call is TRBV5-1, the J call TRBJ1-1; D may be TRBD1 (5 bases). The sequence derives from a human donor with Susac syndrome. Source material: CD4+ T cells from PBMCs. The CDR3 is CASSLRGRYTEAFF. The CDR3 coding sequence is TGCGCCAGCAGCTTGAGGGGACGCTACACTGAAGCTTTCTTT.